The next 17 T cell receptor beta chains were all read from a single sample in a study of brain T cells in children with intractable seizures. Clones were sequenced by immunoSEQ multiplex PCR, and TCRdb holds only the in-frame ones, with some missing. This table has under 150,000 clones, roughly 94% appearing once. This sample comprised peripheral blood, obtained at surgery. The receptor set was obtained from a boy younger than two with hemimegalencephaly and intractable seizures.

The CDR3 reads CASTDRGHNSPLHF. CDR3 DNA: TGTGCCTCCACGGACAGGGGGCATAATTCACCCCTCCACTTT. The genes are TRBV30 and TRBJ1-6; 11 bases are a match to TRBD1. Unmatched junction bases numbered 4, after V lost 7 bases and J lost 5 bases. The germline CDR1 and CDR2 sequences are GTSNPN and SVGIG (reference sequence). The CDR3 totals 14 residues.

CDR3 protein: CASRYRENYGYTF. The CDR3 nucleotides read TGTGCCAGCAGATACAGGGAGAACTATGGCTACACCTTC. V and J are TRBV5-4 and TRBJ1-2; D perhaps matches TRBD1 (6 bases). CDR3 length: 13 residues. V gave up 5 bases and J gave up 2 bases, with 10 bases separating them. CDR1 SGHNT and CDR2 YYREEE come from the germline V gene (reference sequence).

The rearrangement links TRBV27 to TRBJ1-1; the D is unclear. CDR3 size: 13 residues. Germline CDR1 reads MNHEY; CDR2 reads SMNVEV (reference sequence). The germline V and J ends were trimmed by 6 bases and 1 base, with 9 bases remaining between them. CDR3 DNA: TGTGCCAGCAGCAATAGTAGGAACACTGAAGCTTTCTTT. Its translation is CASSNSRNTEAFF.

The chain combines TRBV27 with TRBJ1-3; 7 nucleotides agree with TRBD1. V lost 6 bases, J lost 8 bases, and 10 bases stayed unmatched. The CDR3 is 14 amino acids. Germline V gene lookup returns CDR1 MNHEY and CDR2 SMNVEV (reference sequence). The CDR3 is CASRRDRLGDTIYF. The CDR3 DNA is TGTGCCAGCAGGAGGGACAGACTGGGCGACACCATATATTTT.

J is TRBJ2-3 and V is TRBV5-1, with D tentatively TRBD2 (7 bases). Germline CDR1 is SGHRS and CDR2 is YFSETQ. Trimming shortened V by 2 bases and J by 3 bases, and 16 bases separated the two germline ends. The CDR3 runs 16 residues. In DNA, the CDR3 is TGCGCCAGCAGCTTAGCGGGGACAAGGGGAACAGATACGCAGTATTTT. It translates to CASSLAGTRGTDTQYF. Full variable domain (missing parts from reference TRBV5-1 and TRBJ2-3): KAGVTQTPRYLIKTRGQQVTLSCSPISGHRSVSWYQQTPGQGLQFLFEYFSETQRNKGNFPGRFSGRQFSNSRSEMNVSTLELGDSALYLCASSLAGTRGTDTQYFGPGTRLTVL.

This chain joins TRBV12-3 or TRBV12-4 and TRBJ2-5; D remains unclear. Trimming left V 2 bases short and J 2 bases short, with 3 bases between. The CDR3 has 12 residues. CDR3 region: CASSLQQETQYF. The CDR3 DNA reads as TGTGCCAGCAGTTTACAGCAAGAGACCCAGTACTTC.

This rearrangement joins TRBV6-1 to TRBJ2-1, with TRBD2 matching 8 bases. The V gene end was trimmed by 1 base and the J gene end by 4 bases; junction bases not matched to a gene: 3. The CDR3 contains 15 residues. Germline-derived CDR1 and CDR2 are MNHNS and SASEGT. The CDR3 region is CASSEGVAGYNEQFF. The CDR3 nucleotides read TGTGCCAGCAGTGAAGGGGTAGCGGGATACAATGAGCAGTTCTTC.

This sequence joins TRBV27 and TRBJ2-7, with D perhaps TRBD2 (6 bases). V was clipped by 0 bases and J by 4 bases, with 19 bases between them. This CDR3 is built from 17 residues. Germline loops: CDR1 MNHEY, CDR2 SMNVEV (reference sequence). Written as DNA, the CDR3 is TGTGCCAGCAGTTTATCGGGGTCGTGGGTAGGAGGGTACGAGCAGTACTTC. This codes for CASSLSGSWVGGYEQYF.

The chain employs TRBV11-2 and TRBJ1-2; no clear D. Germline loops: CDR1 SGHAT, CDR2 FQNNGV. Trimming cost V 3 bases and J 2 bases, with 10 bases left between them. The CDR3 extends over 14 amino acids. The CDR3 here is CASSLTTANYGYTF. In DNA form, the CDR3 reads TGTGCCAGCAGCTTGACGACCGCCAACTATGGCTACACCTTC.

J is TRBJ2-6 and V is TRBV18; maybe TRBD2 (6 bases). CDR1 KGHSH and CDR2 LQKENI come from the germline V gene. The CDR3 sequence is 17 residues long. The V end lost 0 bases, the J end lost 2 bases, and 11 bases lay between the germline ends. Written as DNA, the CDR3 is TGTGCCAGCTCACCACCTGGAGGGGAAGCTGGGGCCAACGTCCTGACTTTC. Its translation is CASSPPGGEAGANVLTF.

The chain has TRBV25-1 and TRBJ1-1, with 7 bases lining up with TRBD1. This CDR3 contains 16 residues. The V gene end was trimmed by 3 bases and the J gene end by 5 bases; junction bases not matched to a gene: 12. Looked up from germline, CDR1 is MGHDK and CDR2 is SYGVNS. The CDR3 sequence: CASSDQYTGAGTEAFF. DNA of the CDR3: TGTGCCAGCAGTGACCAATATACAGGGGCGGGTACTGAAGCTTTCTTT.

The CDR3 here is CSVGLAGGQSEQFF. The DNA of the CDR3 is TGCAGCGTGGGACTAGCGGGAGGACAAAGTGAGCAGTTCTTC. This chain uses TRBV29-1 with TRBJ2-1; 15 bases match TRBD2. J was trimmed by 9 bases and V by 6 bases; bases with no gene match: 6. Looked up from germline, CDR1 is SQVTM and CDR2 is ANQGSEA. This CDR3 comprises 14 residues.

The V gene is TRBV19, the J gene TRBJ1-2; TRBD1 matches 8 bases. Trimming removed 6 bases from V and 6 bases from J; junction bases left unmatched: 15. Germline CDR1 and CDR2: LNHDA and SQIVND (reference sequence). CDR3 size: 16 residues. The chain's CDR3 is CASRRTPKQGGNGYTF. The CDR3 nucleotides are TGTGCCAGTAGACGAACACCAAAACAGGGGGGGAATGGCTACACCTTC.

The rearrangement uses TRBV7-3 and TRBJ2-1, with D unclear. Germline CDR1 SGHTA, CDR2 FQGTGA. The CDR3 spans 15 residues. Trimming left V 5 bases short and J 0 bases short, with 11 bases between. The CDR3 reads CASSSAPFSYNEQFF. CDR3 DNA sequence: TGTGCCAGCAGCAGCGCACCTTTCTCCTACAATGAGCAGTTCTTC.

The chain joins TRBV7-9 to TRBJ2-7, with D uncertain. This CDR3 region has 13 residues. V dropped 0 bases and J dropped 5 bases, with 8 bases sitting between them. Germline values: CDR1 SEHNR, CDR2 FQNEAQ (reference sequence). For the CDR3, the DNA is TGTGCCAGCAGCTTAGCGTTGGCTAACGAGCAGTACTTC. It codes for CASSLALANEQYF.

The chain has TRBV25-1 and TRBJ1-4, with D maybe TRBD1 (6 bases). V gave up 5 bases and J gave up 7 bases, with 11 bases separating them. The germline CDR1 and CDR2 sequences are MGHDK and SYGVNS. The CDR3 runs 13 residues. The CDR3 sequence: CASSPRGFEKLFF. The CDR3 nucleotides read TGTGCCAGCAGTCCCAGGGGTTTTGAAAAACTGTTTTTT.

The chain uses TRBV28 and TRBJ2-7; TRBD2 matches 12 bases. CDR3 size: 20 residues. Germline V CDR1 and CDR2: MDHEN, SYDVKM. J lost 1 base, V lost 8 bases, and 21 bases had no gene match. The CDR3 sequence: CASQSGGWWLAGGRSYEQYF. The CDR3 DNA is TGTGCCAGCCAAAGTGGGGGTTGGTGGCTAGCGGGAGGGCGATCCTACGAGCAGTACTTC.